This is a list of T cell receptor beta chains from one sample in a study of blood T cell repertoires in COVID-19. TCRdb keeps only in-frame clones here, not all; method: immunoSEQ multiplex PCR. The table includes some 100,000 clones, around 84% detected once. The sample taken for sequencing was peripheral blood. The receptors derive from an elderly woman with active or convalescent COVID-19. Each CDR3 is given with its conserved first and last residue. A D gene is named only where the DNA matches it firmly. Clone sizes are given selectively: once, few, many, or a class where the clone is expanded.

V	D	J	size	CDR3	DNA
TRBV30	TRBD2	TRBJ2-7	NA	CAWTSGSNHEQYF	TGTGCCTGGACTAGCGGGAGTAATCACGAGCAGTACTTC
TRBV5-1	NA	TRBJ2-7	NA	CASSLVQGYEQYF	TGCGCCAGCAGCTTGGTACAGGGTTACGAGCAGTACTTC
TRBV7-8	TRBD2	TRBJ2-7	NA	CASSLTSGRGEQYF	TGTGCCAGCAGTTTGACTAGCGGGAGGGGCGAGCAGTACTTC
TRBV6-5	TRBD1	TRBJ1-2	once	CASRLGQSYGYTF	TGTGCCAGCAGGCTGGGACAGTCCTATGGCTACACCTTC
TRBV18	TRBD1	TRBJ1-5	NA	CASSPGTDSNQPQHF	TGTGCCAGCTCACCTGGGACAGATAGCAATCAGCCCCAGCATTTT
TRBV19	TRBD1	TRBJ2-1	NA	CASSRQGEDEQFF	TGTGCCAGTAGCCGACAGGGGGAGGATGAGCAGTTCTTC
TRBV11-3	NA	TRBJ2-1	NA	CASSLRGSYNEQFF	TGTGCCAGCAGCTTAAGGGGGTCCTACAATGAGCAGTTCTTC
TRBV5-1	TRBD2	TRBJ2-1	NA	CASSVNFREEYNEQFF	TGCGCCAGCAGCGTAAACTTCCGGGAGGAATACAATGAGCAGTTCTTC
TRBV2	TRBD1	TRBJ1-2	few	CASSSDRLEYGYTF	TGTGCCAGCAGTTCGGACAGGTTAGAGTATGGCTACACCTTC
TRBV7-2	NA	TRBJ2-7	few	CASSLRAGLRSRYEQYF	TGTGCCAGCAGCTTACGGGCAGGACTACGGAGCAGGTACGAGCAGTACTTC
TRBV5-1	TRBD1	TRBJ2-7	NA	CASSIGQGGDEQYF	TGCGCCAGCAGCATAGGACAGGGGGGCGACGAGCAGTACTTC
TRBV28	TRBD2	TRBJ2-7	once	CASSSMGAGGPYEQYF	TGTGCCAGCAGTTCCATGGGGGCGGGAGGGCCTTACGAGCAGTACTTC
TRBV5-8	TRBD2	TRBJ2-1	once	CASSHSGRAFNEQFF	TGTGCCAGCAGCCATAGCGGGAGGGCCTTCAATGAGCAGTTCTTC
TRBV19	NA	TRBJ2-7	once	CASSTQDYYEQYF	TGTGCCAGTAGTACGCAGGACTACTACGAGCAGTACTTC
TRBV5-1	TRBD2	TRBJ2-1	NA	CASTGTSGRETFF	TGCGCCAGCACCGGGACTAGCGGGCGGGAGACCTTCTTC
TRBV10-3	NA	TRBJ2-7	NA	CAIRGPGGEQYF	TGTGCCATCAGGGGCCCCGGGGGCGAGCAGTACTTC
TRBV6-2/TRBV6-3	TRBD2	TRBJ2-1	NA	CASSTGLAGGYNEQFF	TGTGCCAGCAGTACCGGACTAGCGGGAGGGTACAATGAGCAGTTCTTC
TRBV28	NA	TRBJ2-7	NA	CASSLQSGSPYEQYF	TGTGCCAGCAGTTTACAATCGGGATCCCCCTACGAGCAGTACTTC
TRBV9	TRBD1	TRBJ2-1	NA	CASSVARGQYNEQFF	TGTGCCAGCAGCGTAGCCAGGGGACAGTACAATGAGCAGTTCTTC
TRBV27	TRBD1	TRBJ2-1	NA	CASSPRGTGVLNEQFF	TGTGCCAGCAGTCCCCGGGGGACAGGGGTTTTGAATGAGCAGTTCTTC
TRBV28	NA	TRBJ1-2	once	CASRRGSLYGYTF	TGTGCCAGCAGGAGGGGGTCTCTCTATGGCTACACCTTC
TRBV30	NA	TRBJ2-5	NA	CAWNTGSRGETQYF	TGTGCCTGGAATACAGGGTCCAGGGGAGAGACCCAGTACTTC
TRBV3-1/TRBV3-2	NA	TRBJ1-2	NA	CASYGGGYTF	TGTGCCAGCTACGGCGGTGGCTACACCTTC
TRBV5-1	NA	TRBJ2-5	NA	CASSLLLAGAKETQYF	TGCGCCAGCAGCTTGTTGTTGGCGGGCGCAAAAGAGACCCAGTACTTC
TRBV5-1	NA	TRBJ1-2	NA	CASSLAAGRNYGYTF	TGCGCCAGCAGCTTGGCGGCGGGGCGGAACTATGGCTACACCTTC
TRBV3-1/TRBV3-2	NA	TRBJ1-2	NA	CASSQDPGAGGYTF	TGTGCCAGCAGCCAAGATCCAGGAGCGGGGGGCTACACCTTC
TRBV27	TRBD1	TRBJ1-3	NA	CASSLSPSQGAFLNTIYF	TGTGCCAGCAGTTTATCCCCCTCTCAGGGGGCGTTTCTTAACACCATATATTTT
TRBV9	TRBD2	TRBJ2-7	NA	CASSVNAGVPYEQYF	TGTGCCAGCAGCGTAAATGCGGGGGTCCCCTACGAGCAGTACTTC
TRBV28	NA	TRBJ1-2	NA	CASTANYGYTF	TGTGCCAGCACAGCTAACTATGGCTACACCTTC
TRBV5-1	TRBD2	TRBJ2-1	NA	CASAQTSGNRGNEQFF	TGCGCCAGCGCGCAGACTAGCGGGAACAGGGGAAATGAGCAGTTCTTC
TRBV19	TRBD1	TRBJ1-4	once	CASSVRDRGEKLFF	TGTGCCAGTAGTGTCCGGGACAGGGGTGAAAAACTGTTTTTT
TRBV6-6	TRBD1	TRBJ1-5	NA	CASSSPGTGDTQPQHF	TGTGCCAGCAGTTCCCCCGGGACAGGGGATACTCAGCCCCAGCATTTT
TRBV28	NA	TRBJ2-5	once	CASSPPRQGGQETQYF	TGTGCCAGCAGTCCCCCCAGGCAGGGTGGGCAAGAGACCCAGTACTTC
TRBV7-8	NA	TRBJ1-1	few	CASSYQPGGTEAFF	TGTGCCAGCAGCTATCAACCGGGGGGCACTGAAGCTTTCTTT
TRBV27	TRBD1	TRBJ1-2	NA	CASSSGQPANYGYTF	TGTGCCAGCAGTTCGGGACAGCCTGCTAACTATGGCTACACCTTC
TRBV4-1	NA	TRBJ1-1	NA	CASSHLIVNTEAFF	TGCGCCAGCAGCCACCTTATAGTGAACACTGAAGCTTTCTTT
TRBV19	NA	TRBJ2-7	NA	CASAGAYEQYF	TGTGCCAGTGCCGGGGCCTACGAGCAGTACTTC
TRBV5-1	NA	TRBJ2-5	NA	CASTLQETQYF	TGCGCCAGCACCCTCCAAGAGACCCAGTACTTC
TRBV28	TRBD1	TRBJ1-1	NA	CATYGNPGQGNTEAFF	TGTGCCACCTACGGGAACCCGGGACAGGGAAACACTGAAGCTTTCTTT
TRBV9	TRBD2	TRBJ2-1	NA	CASSVASGRTYNEQFF	TGTGCCAGCAGCGTAGCTAGCGGGAGGACCTACAATGAGCAGTTCTTC
TRBV7-7	NA	TRBJ2-5	few	CASSPLLGGVGETQYF	TGTGCTAGCAGCCCTCTGCTAGGGGGGGTGGGAGAGACCCAGTACTTC
TRBV5-1	NA	TRBJ2-5	NA	CASSDLTGGRETQYF	TGCGCCAGCAGCGACCTGACGGGGGGCCGGGAGACCCAGTACTTC